The sequence of this T cell receptor beta chain was determined in a study of blood T cell repertoires in COVID-19. Study as a whole: The samples span acute and convalescent COVID-19 from the United States, Italy and Spain.

Trimming pared 4 bases from V and 6 bases from J, leaving 13 bases between. CDR3 length: 14 residues. Germline loops: CDR1 SGHRS, CDR2 YFSETQ. Methods used by the authors: Estimation of nucleated cell counts was performed using reference gene primer amplification. Produced via immunoSEQ multiplex PCR; TCRdb's table is partial and in-frame only. Clone size and V and J calls were adopted from that table, with D and trimming inferred from the DNA. The table has approximately 150,000 clones, around 90% seen once. This receptor was identified in a woman in her sixties who had recovered from COVID-19. The sample taken for sequencing was peripheral blood. The chain carries TRBV5-1 and TRBJ1-4, with D unresolved. CDR3: CASSLGWGDEKLFF. The CDR3 DNA reads as TGCGCCAGCAGCCTCGGTTGGGGAGATGAAAAACTGTTTTTT.